This TCR beta chain was sequenced for a study of T cell changes during pregnancy in multiple sclerosis. Libraries were prepared by immunoSEQ multiplex PCR; TCRdb keeps only in-frame clonotypes and omits some of them. The repertoire holds more than 50,000 clones, with more than 90% as singletons. The specimen was peripheral blood, collected in the first trimester of pregnancy. This receptor was identified in a female donor in good health, enrolled as a control in a pregnancy study.

CDR3 protein: CASSEVPTGYEQYF. CDR3 nucleotide sequence: TGTGCCAGCAGTGAAGTCCCGACAGGGTACGAGCAGTACTTC. The chain combines TRBV6-1 with TRBJ2-7, with 7 positions matching TRBD1. From germline, CDR1 is MNHNS and CDR2 SASEGT. This CDR3 has 14 residues. Unmatched junction bases numbered 4, after V lost 1 base and J lost 4 bases.